This TCR beta chain comes out of a study of T-cell reconstitution after alpha-beta-depleted transplantation in children. V dropped 4 bases and J dropped 4 bases, with 5 bases sitting between them. The CDR3 consists of 13 residues. The germline gives CDR1 SEHNR, CDR2 FQNEAQ (reference sequence). This clonotype was found many times. TCRbeta library construction was performed incorporating unique molecular identifiers. Using its own MiXCR run on the PCR reads, TCRdb lists one record per CDR3 protein. The table records around 240,000 distinct CDR3 sequences, about 9.6% of them present only once. The receptor comes from a human donor who donated a stem cell graft to a child with SCID. J is TRBJ1-6 and V is TRBV7-9; D gene ambiguous. Sequencing used PBMCs from the stem cell graft donor, obtained from the stem cell graft. The CDR3 coding sequence is TGTGCCAGCAGCTCCCTTTATAATTCACCCCTCCACTTT. This codes for CASSSLYNSPLHF.